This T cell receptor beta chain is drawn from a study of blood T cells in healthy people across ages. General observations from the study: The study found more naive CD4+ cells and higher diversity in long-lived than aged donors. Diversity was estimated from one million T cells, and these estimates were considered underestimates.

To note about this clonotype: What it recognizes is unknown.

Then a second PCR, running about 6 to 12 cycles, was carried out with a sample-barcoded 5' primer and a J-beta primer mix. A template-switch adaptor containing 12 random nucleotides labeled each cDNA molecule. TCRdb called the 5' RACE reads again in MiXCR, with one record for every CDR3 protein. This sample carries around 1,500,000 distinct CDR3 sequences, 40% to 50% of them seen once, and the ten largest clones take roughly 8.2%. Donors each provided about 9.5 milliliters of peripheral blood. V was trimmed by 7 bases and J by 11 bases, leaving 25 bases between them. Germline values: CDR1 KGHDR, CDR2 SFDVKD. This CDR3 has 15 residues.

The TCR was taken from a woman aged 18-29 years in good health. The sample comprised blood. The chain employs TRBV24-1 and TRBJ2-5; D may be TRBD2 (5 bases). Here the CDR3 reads CATSGAPTGEGEQYF. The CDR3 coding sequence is TGTGCCACCAGCGGCGCACCGACCGGAGAGGGTGAGCAGTACTTC.